This T cell receptor beta chain was sequenced during a study of blood T cell repertoires in COVID-19. Trimming pared 0 bases from V and 1 base from J, leaving 11 bases between. Germline V gene data show CDR1 as SGHTS and CDR2 as YDEGEE. The CDR3 has 16 residues. The repertoire was sequenced with immunoSEQ multiplex PCR; TCRdb's copy has only in-frame clones and lacks some. The sample includes approximately 73,000 clones, approximately 77% of them seen just once. What was sequenced was peripheral blood. This chain links TRBV5-8 with TRBJ2-4; no definite D call. The TCR originated in a woman in her 70s with acute or convalescent COVID-19. The CDR3 is CASSLAPLSAKNIQYF. The CDR3 nucleotides are TGTGCCAGCAGCTTGGCCCCCTTGTCGGCCAAAAACATTCAGTACTTC.